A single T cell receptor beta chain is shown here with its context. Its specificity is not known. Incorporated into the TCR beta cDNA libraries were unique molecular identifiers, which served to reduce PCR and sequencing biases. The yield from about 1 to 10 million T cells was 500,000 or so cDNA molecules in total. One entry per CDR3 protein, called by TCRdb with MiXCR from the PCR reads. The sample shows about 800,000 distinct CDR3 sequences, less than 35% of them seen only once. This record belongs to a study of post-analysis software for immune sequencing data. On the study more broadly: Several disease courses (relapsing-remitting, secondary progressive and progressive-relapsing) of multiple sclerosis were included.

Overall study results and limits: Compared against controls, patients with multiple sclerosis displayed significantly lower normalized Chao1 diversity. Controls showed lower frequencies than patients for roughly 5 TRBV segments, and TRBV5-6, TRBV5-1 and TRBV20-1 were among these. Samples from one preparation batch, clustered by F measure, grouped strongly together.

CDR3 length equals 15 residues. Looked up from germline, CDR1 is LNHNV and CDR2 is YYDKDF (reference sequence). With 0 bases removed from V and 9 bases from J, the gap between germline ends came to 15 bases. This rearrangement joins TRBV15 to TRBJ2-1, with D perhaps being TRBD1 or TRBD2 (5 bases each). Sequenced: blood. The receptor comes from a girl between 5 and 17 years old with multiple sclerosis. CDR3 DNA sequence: TGTGCCACCAGCAGAGATTTCTCAGGGACGGTTGAGCAGTTCTTC. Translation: CATSRDFSGTVEQFF. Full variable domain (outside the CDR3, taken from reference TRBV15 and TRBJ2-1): DAMVIQNPRYQVTQFGKPVTLSCSQTLNHNVMYWYQQKSSQAPKLLFHYYDKDFNNEADTPDNFQSRRPNTSFCFLDIRSPGLGDTAMYLCATSRDFSGTVEQFFGPGTRLTVL.